The TCR beta chain described here comes from a study of T cells in Graves' hyperthyroidism and ophthalmopathy. This clonotype has a count of ten or more. As yet, its antigen is unknown. Trimming cost V 8 bases and J 0 bases, with 4 bases left between them. This CDR3 spans 11 amino acids. The V gene's germline CDR1 is MNHNS and CDR2 SASEGT. Uncontrolled infection, other autoimmune disease, pregnancy or lactation led to exclusion. Whole-study findings and limits: In validation, the model predicted ophthalmopathy. These predictions came a median roughly 6.5 months before onset. Most expanded thyroid clonotypes above 0.001 also appeared in blood.

Authors of the study amplified TCR beta CDR3 regions from RNA transcripts. In the first-round RT-PCR of the TCR CDR3, the HTBI primer set was used. TCRdb processed the multiplex PCR reads anew with MiXCR; each CDR3 protein has one entry. The sample carries roughly 290,000 distinct CDR3 sequences, about an eighth recorded once. The chain has TRBV6-1 and TRBJ1-2, with no clear D. Material: blood. This sequence originates from a woman in her thirties or forties with Graves' hyperthyroidism. The CDR3 sequence is CASRANYGYTF. The DNA of the CDR3 is TGTGCCAGCCGTGCTAACTATGGCTACACCTTC.